This TCR beta chain is drawn from a study of T cell responses to AZD1222 COVID-19 vaccine (TCRdb year 2021). Turning to the overall study: TCR sequencing covered some 250 trial participants: 200 to 210 given two doses of AZD1222 and approximately 26 given two doses of MenACWY control vaccine. Trial participants were enrolled into age subgroups of 18-55, 56-69 and 70-plus years, which contained around 150, 29 and 61 TCR-sequenced participants, respectively. Beyond this particular receptor, the publication reports: Epitopes outside the regions mutated in the B.1.351 and B.1.1.7 variants were reportedly recognized by nearly half of the unique spike-specific TCRs. After two AZD1222 doses, spike-specific TCR breadth and depth were significantly higher than at day 0 and than in MenACWY recipients. Conclusions about previously exposed vaccinees are limited because only a handful of AZD1222 recipients were SARS-CoV-2 seropositive at baseline. Because no day 14 peak-response samples were available, repertoires were characterized only after the peak T cell response. In the small 56-69-year group, the increase in depth fell short of significance, most likely because of low power. The whole spike protein was spanned by vaccine-associated CD4 TCRs, and dominant responses were seen in regions 160-218 and 743-854. Participants were mostly white British, with more females than males. The authors suggested clonal diversity may have been underestimated.

V and J lose 0 bases and 3 bases, and a span of 3 bases separates them. Inclusive of the bounding cysteine and phenylalanine, the CDR3 is 13 residues long. Only the CDR3 region is kept as DNA, spanning 39 bases read in frame from base 1. The germline V gene (reference sequence) gives CDR1 as SGHKS and CDR2 as YYEKEE. Per the publication, the time point label means: baseline before first vaccination. In light of the paper, this sample's treatment or condition label describes: meningococcal conjugate vaccine given as trial control. Vaccinee samples were obtained from the UK trials COV001 and COV002, which included a single-blind randomized controlled phase 2/3 trial of AZD1222 (ChAdOx1 nCoV-19) in healthy adults. For TCRbeta chain sequencing, PBMC samples were collected from trial participants at day 0 and at day 28 after the second dose. The CDR3 regions of human TCRbeta chains were analyzed by immunosequencing. In the paper's pipeline: TCRs in the repertoires were matched against a reference library of SARS-CoV-2-specific TCRs that had been generated with the MIRA antigen-specificity platform. Breadth was defined as the fraction of unique TCRs that were SARS-CoV-2-associated. Depth was defined as the fraction of total T cells that were SARS-CoV-2-associated. Using the MIRA data, each spike-specific TCR was assigned both to the spike region to which the TCR was reactive and to a CD4 or CD8 class. Log10-transformed breadth and depth values were compared by one-way ANOVA with Sidak's multiple comparisons tests. Held by TCRdb, this immuneACCESS table contains in-frame sequences only and omits some clones. Under half of the omission traces to an unresolved V gene where checked; the cause of the rest is unknown. That table is the source of V, J and clone size, and D and trimming were worked out from the DNA. Present in this sample are about 120,000 clones, 90% of which were seen just once. About 4.5% of the sample rests with the top ten.

As for this clone: Which antigen it targets is not known. No qualities accompany the bases; no much larger clone lies one base away.

Here the sequenced sample was peripheral blood, taken on day 0 of MenACWY control vaccination. The rearranged segments are TRBV5-5 and TRBJ2-2, with the D gene too uncertain to name. The TCR comes from an adult in good health. The CDR3 protein: CASSLVDTGELFF. The DNA is as follows: TGTGCCAGCAGCTTGGTAGACACCGGGGAGCTGTTTTTT.